A single sample is the source of the 26 T cell receptor beta chains below, sequenced in a study of blood T cell repertoires in COVID-19. The method was immunoSEQ multiplex PCR; TCRdb's version includes in-frame clones alone and lacks a portion of them. The sample holds fewer than 150,000 clones, around nine tenths seen once. Sequenced material: peripheral blood. These receptors came from a man aged 45-65 years with active or convalescent COVID-19.

The rearrangement joins TRBV6-5 to TRBJ2-5; maybe TRBD1 (5 bases). The CDR3 extends over 11 amino acids. V dropped 6 bases and J dropped 4 bases, with 6 bases sitting between them. Germline V gives CDR1 MNHEY, CDR2 SVGAGI. As DNA, the CDR3 is TGTGCCAGCAGGACAGCAGAGACCCAGTACTTC. As protein: CASRTAETQYF.

V is TRBV27 and J is TRBJ2-7, with 13 bases aligning to TRBD2. J gave up 2 bases and V 6 bases, and 7 bases lay outside the gene matches. CDR1 is MNHEY, CDR2 SMNVEV, per germline (reference sequence). The CDR3 totals 16 residues. DNA for the CDR3: TGTGCCAGCAGAGGACTAGCGGGAGTGTCGGCCTACGAGCAGTACTTC. Its translation: CASRGLAGVSAYEQYF.

This clone was seen once. This chain connects TRBV11-2 to TRBJ1-5; TRBD1 aligns across 9 bases. The CDR3 sequence is 13 residues long. V lost 8 bases and J lost 6; bases outside the gene matches: 5. Germline V gene sequence: CDR1 SGHAT, CDR2 FQNNGV. Here the CDR3 DNA reads TGTGCCAGCGGACAGGGGATCACTCAGCCCCAGCATTTT. Residues: CASGQGITQPQHF.

As to this clone: The sample holds other DNA sequences that translate to the same CDR3. This chain joins TRBV9 and TRBJ1-5; D is ambiguous. The CDR3 sequence is 15 residues long. Germline CDR1 reads SGDLS; CDR2 reads YYNGEE. The V end lost 2 bases, the J end lost 1 base, and 10 bases lay between the germline ends. DNA of the CDR3: TGTGCCAGCAGCGTGGGTGGGCGAAGCAATCAGCCCCAGCATTTT. The encoded protein is CASSVGGRSNQPQHF.

This clone was picked up one time. The chain is built from TRBV6-5 and TRBJ2-7; TRBD2 is a possible D gene (6 bases). CDR3 length: 14 amino acids. Looked up from germline, CDR1 is MNHEY and CDR2 is SVGAGI. V lost 6 bases and J 1 base, leaving 13 bases between the germline ends. The CDR3 spells CASRNWRESYEQYF. CDR3 DNA: TGTGCCAGCAGAAACTGGAGGGAATCCTACGAGCAGTACTTC.

V and J are TRBV6-6 and TRBJ2-1; 11 bases fit TRBD2. The junction had 4 bases not matched to a gene; V was cut back by 5 bases and J by 4 bases. This CDR3 spans 15 amino acids. Germline lookup yields CDR1 MNHNY and CDR2 SVGAGI (reference sequence). This CDR3 is CASSRTSGGYNEQFF. CDR3 bases: TGTGCCAGCAGTCGCACTAGCGGGGGTTACAATGAGCAGTTCTTC.

The V and J genes are TRBV27 and TRBJ2-5; D possibly corresponds to TRBD2 (6 bases). V shed 10 bases and J shed 7 bases, with 13 bases lying between them. The CDR3 sequence is 11 residues long. Germline values: CDR1 MNHEY, CDR2 SMNVEV (reference sequence). CDR3 nucleotide sequence: TGTGCCACCCGGGGTAGCGGGACCCAGTACTTC. Amino acid sequence: CATRGSGTQYF.

The chain couples TRBV18 to TRBJ2-1; no firm D call. V lost 0 bases and J lost 8, with 11 bases in between. CDR1 is KGHSH, CDR2 LQKENI, per germline. The CDR3 totals 14 residues. CDR3 in amino acids: CASSPPVLVDEQFF. The CDR3 DNA follows: TGTGCCAGCTCACCACCAGTCCTAGTAGATGAGCAGTTCTTC.

The chain couples TRBV4-2 to TRBJ2-3; 14 bases agree with TRBD2. With 4 bases clipped from V and 3 bases from J, the junction kept 3 bases outside the gene matches. CDR1 and CDR2 from the germline V gene are LGHNA and YNFKEQ. CDR3 length equals 16 residues. The CDR3 nucleotides read TGTGCCAGCAGCCGCGGACTAGCGGGAGGTACAGATACGCAGTATTTT. It translates to CASSRGLAGGTDTQYF.

The chain couples TRBV5-4 to TRBJ2-7; the match to TRBD1 covers 8 bases. V gave up 4 bases and J gave up 2 bases; unmatched junction bases: 8. This CDR3 is 15 amino acids long. The germline CDR1 and CDR2 sequences are SGHNT and YYREEE (reference sequence). The CDR3 loop reads CASSDRRQGTYEQYF. CDR3 nucleotides: TGTGCCAGCAGCGATCGACGACAGGGGACCTACGAGCAGTACTTC.

V usage is TRBV19 and J usage is TRBJ1-5, with a possible D match to TRBD1 (6 bases). Trimming removed 4 bases at V and 0 bases at J, with 16 bases between. Per the germline V gene, CDR1 is LNHDA and CDR2 is SQIVND (reference sequence). The CDR3 is 17 residues long. CDR3 in DNA: TGTGCCAGTAGTACCCCGGGGACATTCTATAGCAATCAGCCCCAGCATTTT. It yields the protein CASSTPGTFYSNQPQHF.

This clone was observed once. The chain recombines TRBV5-1 with TRBJ2-7; 8 nucleotides align to TRBD2. Germline V gives CDR1 SGHRS, CDR2 YFSETQ. Losses at the gene ends were 4 bases for V and 0 bases for J; bases not matched to a gene: 6. CDR3 length: 15 residues. The CDR3: CASSPQRESSYEQYF. As DNA, the CDR3 is TGCGCCAGCAGCCCTCAGCGGGAGAGCTCCTACGAGCAGTACTTC. Full variable domain (rest looked up from reference TRBV5-1 and TRBJ2-7): KAGVTQTPRYLIKTRGQQVTLSCSPISGHRSVSWYQQTPGQGLQFLFEYFSETQRNKGNFPGRFSGRQFSNSRSEMNVSTLELGDSALYLCASSPQRESSYEQYFGPGTRLTVT.

This clone was seen just once. The J gene is TRBJ1-4, the V gene TRBV7-9; 9 nucleotides match TRBD1. There are 15 residues in the CDR3. In germline, CDR1 is SEHNR, CDR2 FQNEAQ (reference sequence). Trimming cost V 1 base and J 4 bases; bases outside gene matches: 1. The CDR3, as DNA: TGTGCCAGCAGCTTAGGGGACAGGGTTAATGAAAAACTGTTTTTT. Protein: CASSLGDRVNEKLFF.

This rearrangement joins TRBV5-5 to TRBJ1-5; D perhaps matches TRBD1 (6 bases). The CDR3 totals 14 residues. Between the trimmed V and J ends, which lost 2 bases and 0 bases, there was a span of 6 bases. Germline CDR1 SGHKS, CDR2 YYEKEE (reference sequence). For the CDR3, the DNA is TGTGCCAGCAGCTTAGGGGGTAGCAATCAGCCCCAGCATTTT. Protein: CASSLGGSNQPQHF.

This chain uses TRBV3-1 (or the pseudogene TRBV3-2) with TRBJ1-5, with 7 positions matching TRBD1. CDR3 length: 14 amino acids. CDR1 and CDR2 (germline): LGHDT, YNNKEL (reference sequence). The ends lost 5 bases at V and 4 bases at J; junction bases unmatched: 5. CDR3 region: CASSTRTGNQPQHF. The CDR3, as DNA: TGTGCCAGCAGCACTAGGACAGGTAATCAGCCCCAGCATTTT.

The chain recombines TRBV7-9 with TRBJ2-3; weak D call: TRBD1 (6 bases). Trimming removed 5 bases at V and 8 bases at J, with 17 bases between. Germline CDR1 is SEHNR and CDR2 is FQNEAQ (reference sequence). The CDR3 spans 14 residues. CDR3 in DNA: TGTGCCAGCAGCGGAGCCTTACAGGGAGTTACGCAGTATTTT. Protein product: CASSGALQGVTQYF.

The chain has TRBV5-1 and TRBJ2-1; D is unresolved. This CDR3 region has 15 residues. The germline gives CDR1 SGHRS, CDR2 YFSETQ. The V end was cut by 0 bases, the J end by 5 bases, with 12 bases between. CDR3 DNA: TGCGCCAGCAGCTTGGGTAGCATCCCTGACAATGAGCAGTTCTTC. Its protein product is CASSLGSIPDNEQFF.

The V and J genes are TRBV3-1 (or the pseudogene TRBV3-2) and TRBJ1-1; the D is unclear. Germline-derived CDR1 and CDR2 are LGHDT and YNNKEL (reference sequence). V shed 3 bases and J shed 4 bases, with 12 bases lying between them. There are 14 residues in the CDR3. CDR3 region: CASSQTWEGTEAFF. In nucleotides, the CDR3 is TGTGCCAGCAGCCAGACCTGGGAGGGCACTGAAGCTTTCTTT.

In DNA, the CDR3 is TGCGCCAGCAGTGTTCCAGGGGCAGAGATTAATTCACCCCTCCACTTT. It is translated as CASSVPGAEINSPLHF. The V gene is TRBV10-1, the J gene TRBJ1-6; D may be TRBD1 (6 bases). The germline CDR1 and CDR2 sequences are WNHNN and SYGVQD (reference sequence). This CDR3 is 16 amino acids long. The V end lost 4 bases, the J end lost 6 bases, and 16 bases lay between the germline ends.

V is TRBV28 and J is TRBJ2-7; 7 bases map to TRBD2. CDR3 length equals 15 residues. The germline CDR1 and CDR2 sequences are MDHEN and SYDVKM. V lost 5 bases to trimming and J lost 3 bases; unmatched junction nucleotides: 10. The CDR3 here is CASSGLGTNLYEQYF. CDR3 nucleotide sequence: TGTGCCAGCAGTGGGCTCGGGACTAACCTCTACGAGCAGTACTTC.

The gene calls are TRBV21-1 and TRBJ2-1; TRBD1, as called in the table, went unchecked against the DNA. TRBV21-1 represents a pseudogene. The CDR3 is 16 amino acids. The DNA for the CDR3 is TGTGCCAGCAGCAATCCGGGACAGGGACTTTACAATGAGCAGTTCTTC. It translates to CASSNPGQGLYNEQFF.

The V and J genes are TRBV14 and TRBJ2-5; unclear D gene. With 4 bases removed from V and 4 bases from J, the gap between germline ends came to 10 bases. This CDR3 has 13 amino acids. The germline CDR1 and CDR2 sequences are SGHDN and FVKESK. CDR3 bases: TGTGCCAGCAGCCTTGAATACAGAGAGACCCAGTACTTC. Its translation: CASSLEYRETQYF.

This clone was observed a single time. The CDR3 nucleotides read TGCGCCAGCAGCCAAGGGAGATGGGAGACCCAGTACTTC. This codes for CASSQGRWETQYF. The gene calls are TRBV4-3 and TRBJ2-5; D gene unclear. The CDR3 is 13 amino acids. Germline V CDR1 and CDR2: LGHNA, YSLEER. V lost 1 base and J 5 bases, leaving 8 bases between the germline ends.

A single count supports this clone. The rearrangement joins TRBV5-1 to TRBJ2-2, with TRBD2 identical over 10 bases. The CDR3 covers 18 residues. The trim removed 2 bases at V and 5 bases at J, leaving 12 bases unmatched. The germline V gene has CDR1 SGHRS and CDR2 YFSETQ. The CDR3 reads CASSFKLAGGGTTGELFF. The CDR3 DNA follows: TGCGCCAGCAGCTTTAAGTTAGCGGGAGGAGGGACGACCGGGGAGCTGTTTTTT. Based on the CDR3 plus reference TRBV5-1 and TRBJ2-2, the full variable domain is KAGVTQTPRYLIKTRGQQVTLSCSPISGHRSVSWYQQTPGQGLQFLFEYFSETQRNKGNFPGRFSGRQFSNSRSEMNVSTLELGDSALYLCASSFKLAGGGTTGELFFGEGSRLTVL.

The chain employs TRBV28 and TRBJ2-1, with 13 bases that match TRBD2. J gave up 7 bases and V 7 bases, and 10 bases lay outside the gene matches. CDR1 is MDHEN and CDR2 is SYDVKM in the germline V gene. CDR3 length equals 16 residues. The CDR3 protein is CASIVGGTSGTNEQFF. CDR3 in DNA: TGTGCCAGCATCGTGGGGGGGACTAGCGGGACTAATGAGCAGTTCTTC.

The CDR3 loop reads CASSLGTSGRVNEQFF. The CDR3, as DNA: TGTGCCAGCAGCTTAGGGACTAGCGGGAGGGTGAATGAGCAGTTCTTC. The gene calls are TRBV7-9 and TRBJ2-1, with 15 bases that match TRBD2. This CDR3 region has 16 residues. Germline CDR1 SEHNR, CDR2 FQNEAQ (reference sequence). Unmatched junction bases numbered 2, after V lost 1 base and J lost 7 bases.